Listed here are 27 T cell receptor beta chains from one sample, sequenced in a study of cytomegalovirus exposure and HLA in healthy donors. A multiplex PCR was run with 60 Vbeta primers and 13 Jbeta primers. The table came from immunoSEQ multiplex PCR; TCRdb's copy has only in-frame clones and leaves some out. In total, the table holds some 200,000 clones. The sample taken for sequencing was PBMCs. The receptors here all came from a woman between 18 and 29 years old in good health and CMV-seropositive.

The rearrangement uses TRBV5-1 and TRBJ1-1, with D perhaps matching TRBD1 (6 bases). Germline-derived CDR1 and CDR2 are SGHRS and YFSETQ. CDR3 length: 13 amino acids. Trimming took 2 bases from V and 7 from J, leaving 12 bases between them. Here the CDR3 reads CASSLGQRSEAFF. DNA of the CDR3: TGCGCCAGCAGCTTAGGACAGCGAAGTGAAGCTTTCTTT.

The chain uses TRBV7-6 and TRBJ2-3; TRBD2 matches at 10 bases. Germline V gives CDR1 SGHVS, CDR2 FNYEAQ. The CDR3 covers 16 residues. V dropped 1 base and J dropped 1; count of bases not matched to a gene: 2. CDR3 coding DNA: TGTGCCAGCAGCTTAGTAGCGGGGGGCCGCACAGATACGCAGTATTTT. Encoded protein: CASSLVAGGRTDTQYF.

V is TRBV7-2 and J is TRBJ2-3; the D gene is possibly TRBD2 (6 bases). The CDR3 has 16 amino acids. CDR1 and CDR2 (germline): SGHTA, FQGNSA. V was shortened by 0 bases and J by 0 bases, with 10 bases between the two germline ends. CDR3 residues: CASSLARRVSTDTQYF. CDR3 nucleotides: TGTGCCAGCAGCTTAGCGCGGAGGGTTAGCACAGATACGCAGTATTTT.

The rearrangement uses TRBV29-1 and TRBJ1-1; D uncertain. V gave up 4 bases and J gave up 5 bases, with 11 bases separating them. From germline, CDR1 is SQVTM and CDR2 ANQGSEA. The length of the CDR3 is 12 residues. CDR3 nucleotide sequence: TGCAGCGTTGTGCGGGGTTTAACTGAAGCTTTCTTT. Translated, it gives CSVVRGLTEAFF.

The chain has TRBV6-5 and TRBJ2-7; D ambiguous. CDR1 is MNHEY and CDR2 is SVGAGI in the germline V gene. Between the trimmed V and J ends, which lost 0 bases and 5 bases, there was a span of 11 bases. CDR3 size: 14 residues. The CDR3 loop reads CASSYSWQSDEQYF. The CDR3 DNA sequence: TGTGCCAGCAGTTACTCGTGGCAGTCTGACGAGCAGTACTTC.

The chain uses TRBV5-5 and TRBJ2-2; 8 bases map to TRBD1. Germline V gene lookup returns CDR1 SGHKS and CDR2 YYEKEE (reference sequence). This CDR3 is built from 15 residues. V lost 3 bases to trimming and J lost 4 bases; unmatched junction nucleotides: 5. The CDR3 DNA follows: TGTGCCAGCAGCTACGGGACAGGCTCCACCGGGGAGCTGTTTTTT. Its protein is CASSYGTGSTGELFF.

This chain joins TRBV7-2 and TRBJ2-2; D perhaps matches TRBD2 (6 bases). This CDR3 has 16 residues. V was cut by 5 bases and J by 5 bases, with 18 bases left in between. CDR1 is SGHTA, CDR2 FQGNSA, per germline. Written as DNA, the CDR3 is TGTGCCAGCAGCCTCCTGACTAGTCTGTTAACCGGGGAGCTGTTTTTT. Protein product: CASSLLTSLLTGELFF. Full variable domain (missing parts from reference TRBV7-2 and TRBJ2-2): GAGVSQSPSNKVTEKGKDVELRCDPISGHTALYWYRQSLGQGLEFLIYFQGNSAPDKSGLPSDRFSAERTGGSVSTLTIQRTQQEDSAVYLCASSLLTSLLTGELFFGEGSRLTVL.

The chain recombines TRBV30 with TRBJ1-3; 8 bases map to TRBD1. J lost 2 bases, V lost 2 bases, and 5 bases had no gene match. Germline V gene lookup returns CDR1 GTSNPN and CDR2 SVGIG (reference sequence). The CDR3 is 15 amino acids. The CDR3 sequence: CAWSLWTGTGNTIYF. DNA for the CDR3: TGTGCCTGGAGTCTATGGACAGGGACTGGAAACACCATATATTTT.

This chain uses TRBV7-8 with TRBJ1-1, with D tentatively TRBD1 (6 bases). The CDR3 length is 14 residues. Trimming removed 5 bases from V and 3 bases from J, with 13 bases in between. From germline, CDR1 is SGHVS and CDR2 FQNEAQ. The CDR3 coding sequence is TGTGCCAGCAGCAAGGAGACAGGTTACACTGAAGCTTTCTTT. Translated: CASSKETGYTEAFF.

The gene calls are TRBV4-1 and TRBJ2-7; TRBD2 matches 13 bases. There are 18 residues in the CDR3. Germline trimming cut 0 bases from V and 6 bases from J; bases unmatched to any gene: 11. In germline, CDR1 is MGHRA, CDR2 YSYEKL. The CDR3 coding sequence is TGCGCCAGCAGCCAAGATGGGGTGTTCGGACTAGCGGGAGTCGAGCAGTACTTC. Protein sequence: CASSQDGVFGLAGVEQYF.

J is TRBJ1-3 and V is TRBV2; D may be TRBD1 (5 bases). The CDR3 runs to 15 residues. Trimming removed 8 bases at V and 1 base at J, with 15 bases between. Germline lookup yields CDR1 SNHLY and CDR2 FYNNEI. CDR3 residues: CASVQQRTSGNTIYF. Here the CDR3 DNA reads TGTGCCAGCGTACAACAGAGGACATCTGGAAACACCATATATTTT.

The chain joins TRBV29-1 to TRBJ2-2, with a possible D match to TRBD2 (6 bases). Germline V gene lookup returns CDR1 SQVTM and CDR2 ANQGSEA. V lost 4 bases to trimming and J lost 7 bases, with 7 bases between them. CDR3 length: 11 amino acids. The CDR3 bases are TGCAGCGTTGGGGGGGTCGGGGAGCTGTTTTTT. It encodes CSVGGVGELFF.

This chain joins TRBV10-3 and TRBJ1-2; 9 positions agree with TRBD1. The CDR3 spans 15 residues. V trimming: 3 bases; J trimming: 6 bases; junction bases outside the gene matches: 8. Germline CDR1 ENHRY, CDR2 SYGVKD. CDR3 residues: CAISDPGQGKDGYTF. CDR3 bases: TGTGCCATCAGTGACCCGGGACAGGGAAAGGATGGCTACACCTTC.

The J gene is TRBJ2-1, the V gene TRBV4-1; 8 nucleotides agree with TRBD2. The CDR3 extends over 13 amino acids. The V and J ends lost 4 bases and 9 bases, in that order; junction bases with no gene match: 5. The germline V gene has CDR1 MGHRA and CDR2 YSYEKL. The CDR3 nucleotides read TGCGCCAGCAGCCTTGGACTAGCAAGTGAGCAGTTCTTC. It encodes CASSLGLASEQFF.

V is TRBV5-1 and J is TRBJ2-3; 7 bases are a match to TRBD2. V lost 4 bases and J lost 2; bases outside the gene matches: 4. This CDR3 is built from 14 residues. Germline V gives CDR1 SGHRS, CDR2 YFSETQ. The CDR3 sequence: CASSQTSSTDTQYF. The CDR3 coding sequence is TGCGCCAGCAGCCAGACTAGCTCCACAGATACGCAGTATTTT.

The chain carries TRBV4-3 and TRBJ2-2, with D perhaps TRBD1 (5 bases). This CDR3 comprises 18 residues. V dropped 1 base and J dropped 3 bases, with 18 bases sitting between them. Germline CDR1 is LGHNA and CDR2 is YSLEER. CDR3: CASSQVTSILGHTGELFF. CDR3 bases: TGCGCCAGCAGCCAAGTCACCTCCATTCTGGGGCACACCGGGGAGCTGTTTTTT.

The V gene is TRBV5-1, the J gene TRBJ1-1; D call uncertain. This CDR3 has 11 residues. V was trimmed by 3 bases and J by 8 bases, leaving 8 bases between them. CDR1 and CDR2 from the germline V gene are SGHRS and YFSETQ. In nucleotides, the CDR3 is TGCGCCAGCAGCTCCGGTCTCGAAGCTTTCTTT. Translating gives CASSSGLEAFF.

The rearrangement links TRBV5-1 to TRBJ2-2; 10 positions agree with TRBD2. The V segment lost 6 bases and the J segment 7 bases; nucleotides outside the gene matches: 12. Germline CDR1 and CDR2: SGHRS and YFSETQ. The CDR3 loop spans 16 amino acids. This CDR3 reads CASNRLSGRAGGELFF. For the CDR3, the DNA is TGCGCCAGCAATCGTCTAAGCGGGAGGGCCGGCGGGGAGCTGTTTTTT.

The V and J genes are TRBV9 and TRBJ2-3, with D possibly matching TRBD2 (6 bases). Germline V gene lookup returns CDR1 SGDLS and CDR2 YYNGEE. V dropped 6 bases and J dropped 5 bases, with 13 bases sitting between them. CDR3 size: 13 residues. CDR3 DNA sequence: TGTGCCAGCACCACAAGACTAGAAGATACGCAGTATTTT. This gives the protein CASTTRLEDTQYF.

The rearrangement uses TRBV6-6 and TRBJ2-5, with 7 bases identical to TRBD2. The J segment lost 2 bases and the V segment lost 6 bases, leaving 9 bases of the junction unmatched. The CDR3 is made up of 15 amino acids. The germline gives CDR1 MNHNY, CDR2 SVGAGI (reference sequence). CDR3 DNA: TGTGCCAGCAGCTCCCCATGGGAGGGGCAAGAGACCCAGTACTTC. Translated, it gives CASSSPWEGQETQYF.

This chain connects TRBV6-5 to TRBJ2-7; 8 bases fit TRBD1. Germline CDR1 reads MNHEY; CDR2 reads SVGAGI. This CDR3 is 14 amino acids long. With V trimmed by 5 bases and J by 5 bases, 8 bases remained unmatched. The CDR3 DNA sequence: TGTGCCAGCAGTAACCTAGACAGGGGACACGAGCAGTACTTC. Translating gives CASSNLDRGHEQYF.

V and J are TRBV6-4 and TRBJ2-1; possible D gene TRBD2, 6 bases. V was clipped by 1 base and J by 0 bases, with 13 bases between them. CDR1 is MRHNA and CDR2 is SNTAGT in the germline V gene. The CDR3 totals 17 residues. This CDR3 is CASSDWGGLSSYNEQFF. CDR3 coding DNA: TGTGCCAGCAGTGACTGGGGAGGCCTGAGCTCCTACAATGAGCAGTTCTTC.

The chain couples TRBV30 to TRBJ1-3; D is unclear. V was pared by 5 bases and J by 0 bases, with 14 bases between. Germline V gene lookup returns CDR1 GTSNPN and CDR2 SVGIG (reference sequence). The CDR3 consists of 15 residues. CDR3 nucleotides: TGTGCCTGGGGCCAGACATCTTACTCTGGAAACACCATATATTTT. Residues: CAWGQTSYSGNTIYF.

The chain combines TRBV11-3 with TRBJ1-1; 9 bases align to TRBD1. The germline CDR1 and CDR2 sequences are SGHNT and YENEEA. This CDR3 contains 14 residues. Unmatched junction bases numbered 4, after V lost 3 bases and J lost 5 bases. The CDR3 protein is CASSFLGQGTEAFF. The CDR3 nucleotides are TGTGCCAGCAGCTTTCTAGGACAGGGGACTGAAGCTTTCTTT.

The chain has TRBV30 and TRBJ1-3, with D tentatively TRBD1 (6 bases). V was clipped by 5 bases and J by 9 bases, with 14 bases between them. The CDR3 covers 12 residues. The V gene's germline CDR1 is GTSNPN and CDR2 SVGIG (reference sequence). The CDR3 spells CAWLGQVGTIYF. CDR3 DNA: TGTGCCTGGTTGGGACAAGTCGGCACCATATATTTT.

This chain joins TRBV15 and TRBJ1-1; TRBD1 agrees at 7 bases. The V gene end was trimmed by 2 bases and the J gene end by 6 bases; junction bases not matched to a gene: 12. Germline values: CDR1 LNHNV, CDR2 YYDKDF (reference sequence). CDR3 length equals 16 residues. This CDR3 is CATSRIRTGPGSEAFF. As DNA, the CDR3 is TGTGCCACCAGCAGAATTCGGACAGGCCCGGGCTCTGAAGCTTTCTTT.

The CDR3 region is CASSLRTGMNTEAFF. The CDR3 DNA follows: TGTGCCAGCAGCCTTCGGACAGGGATGAACACTGAAGCTTTCTTT. This chain uses TRBV6-5 with TRBJ1-1; 8 bases align to TRBD1. This CDR3 comprises 15 residues. In germline, CDR1 is MNHEY, CDR2 SVGAGI. Trimming cost V 6 bases and J 0 bases; bases outside gene matches: 6.